This T cell receptor beta chain was identified during a study of shared clonotypes between healthy human individuals. Study-level points and caveats: Shared clonotypes across all four donors exceeded non-shared ones in generation probability. Researchers sampled blood only, noting tissue repertoires likely differ. Since donors were few, the genetic and exposure-history diversity represented was limited.

Turning to this clone: Its target is not known.

Only in-frame clones appear in the TCRdb table, and some are missing; sequencing was by immunoSEQ multiplex PCR. Here the sample spans over 800,000 clones, about 91% being singletons. CDR1 is MNHEY and CDR2 is SMNVEV in the germline V gene (reference sequence). Trimming took 4 bases from V and 2 from J, leaving 8 bases between them. This CDR3 comprises 14 residues. The naive CD8 population came from CD45RO-negative cells selected for CCR7, without terminally differentiated effector memory CD45RA+ cells. Sequencing input: naive CD8+ T cells sorted from blood. The chain links TRBV27 to TRBJ2-2; the D is unclear. This receptor was obtained from a man aged 30 to 45 in good health. In DNA, the CDR3 is TGTGCCAGCAGTTACAAGAGAAACACCGGGGAGCTGTTTTTT. This encodes CASSYKRNTGELFF.